This entry lists 11 T cell receptor beta chains sequenced from one sample in a study of vaccination effects on CD4 cells after COVID-19. Libraries were prepared by immunoSEQ multiplex PCR; TCRdb keeps only in-frame clonotypes and omits some of them. Found here are about 28,000 clones, more than 60% of them singletons; the top ten hold 10%. Within the ViraFEST assay, antigen-specific CD4+ T cells underwent expansion with viral peptide pools prior to sequencing. After more than 8 days in culture, the CD4+ T cells were isolated. It was two doses of either the BNT162b2 or mRNA-1273 vaccine that participants received. Their specific antigens are unknown. This specimen was CD4+ T cells from PBMCs cultured with HCoV-NL63 spike peptides, taken after COVID-19 vaccination. The receptors come from a human donor who received a COVID-19 vaccine.

This clone was detected a few times. The chain has TRBV19 and TRBJ1-2, with 9 bases fitting TRBD1. From germline, CDR1 is LNHDA and CDR2 SQIVND (reference sequence). V dropped 5 bases and J dropped 3; count of bases not matched to a gene: 16. The CDR3 loop spans 18 amino acids. CDR3 in DNA: TGTGCCAGTAGTGTACCGCAGGGGACAGGGAGAATTGACTATGGCTACACCTTC. Translated: CASSVPQGTGRIDYGYTF.

This clone showed up just a few times. The J gene is TRBJ2-3, the V gene TRBV5-1, with D possibly TRBD1 on 5 matching bases. The CDR3 has 14 amino acids. Trimming took 1 base from V and 4 from J, leaving 10 bases between them. Germline V gives CDR1 SGHRS, CDR2 YFSETQ. CDR3 sequence reads: CASSLYGRADTQYF. CDR3 in DNA: TGCGCCAGCAGCTTGTATGGCAGGGCAGATACGCAGTATTTT.

The CDR3 reads CASSLNRGSGNEQFF. For the CDR3, the DNA is TGTGCCAGCAGCCTCAACCGGGGTAGCGGGAATGAGCAGTTCTTC. The J gene is TRBJ2-1, the V gene TRBV7-6, with TRBD2 matching over 7 bases. Germline V gene lookup returns CDR1 SGHVS and CDR2 FNYEAQ. The CDR3 length is 15 residues. V was clipped by 5 bases and J by 7 bases; unmatched bases: 11.

This chain joins TRBV2 and TRBJ2-7, with 7 bases fitting TRBD2. After removal of 8 bases from V and 5 bases from J, the junction contained 9 bases not matched to a gene. Germline V CDR1 and CDR2: SNHLY, FYNNEI. CDR3 length equals 13 residues. The CDR3 here is CASFRGSLDEQYF. The DNA for the CDR3 is TGTGCCAGCTTCCGCGGGAGCTTGGACGAGCAGTACTTC.

This chain links TRBV3-1 (or the pseudogene TRBV3-2) with TRBJ2-7, with TRBD2 matching 10 bases. The CDR3 length is 16 residues. The J segment lost 7 bases and the V segment lost 2 bases, leaving 11 bases of the junction unmatched. The germline CDR1 and CDR2 sequences are LGHDT and YNNKEL (reference sequence). CDR3 DNA sequence: TGTGCCAGCAGCCAATTAGGAGCGGGAGGGCCGTGGGAGCAGTACTTC. Protein: CASSQLGAGGPWEQYF.

V usage is TRBV5-4 and J usage is TRBJ1-1; no definite D call. The germline gives CDR1 SGHNT, CDR2 YYREEE (reference sequence). There are 14 residues in the CDR3. Between the trimmed V and J ends, which lost 4 bases and 6 bases, there was a span of 16 bases. The CDR3 here is CASSPGVKVSEAFF. The CDR3, as DNA: TGTGCCAGCAGCCCTGGAGTTAAAGTTTCTGAAGCTTTCTTT.

Here the CDR3 reads CASSVGDREGYTF. CDR3 coding DNA: TGTGCCAGCAGCGTAGGGGACAGGGAAGGCTACACCTTC. This rearrangement joins TRBV9 to TRBJ1-2, with TRBD1 matching over 9 bases. The CDR3 consists of 13 residues. Germline values: CDR1 SGDLS, CDR2 YYNGEE. V was clipped by 0 bases and J by 8 bases; unmatched bases: 2.

This clone was seen just once. The chain employs TRBV11-3 and TRBJ2-3, with 7 bases fitting TRBD1. The CDR3 length is 15 residues. Germline loops: CDR1 SGHNT, CDR2 YENEEA. J gave up 4 bases and V 2 bases, and 6 bases lay outside the gene matches. The CDR3 region is CASSLRGGVADTQYF. The DNA for the CDR3 is TGTGCCAGCAGCTTAAGAGGGGGCGTCGCAGATACGCAGTATTTT. Full variable domain (outside the CDR3, taken from reference TRBV11-3 and TRBJ2-3): EAGVVQSPRYKIIEKKQPVAFWCNPISGHNTLYWYLQNLGQGPELLIRYENEEAVDDSQLPKDRFSAERLKGVDSTLKIQPAELGDSAVYLCASSLRGGVADTQYFGPGTRLTVL.

The V and J genes are TRBV11-2 and TRBJ2-7; tentative D call: TRBD1 (6 bases). The V gene's germline CDR1 is SGHAT and CDR2 FQNNGV. Trimming stripped 5 bases from V and 4 bases from J, with 12 bases between. This CDR3 is built from 13 residues. The CDR3 DNA is TGTGCCAGCAGCGCGGACAGAGCGTACGAGCAGTACTTC. Translated: CASSADRAYEQYF.

The chain couples TRBV5-1 to TRBJ2-1; 9 bases match TRBD2. This CDR3 comprises 15 residues. J was trimmed by 6 bases and V by 4 bases; bases with no gene match: 8. From germline, CDR1 is SGHRS and CDR2 YFSETQ. The CDR3 DNA reads as TGCGCCAGCAGCAGAATTAGCGGGAGTCTCAATGAGCAGTTCTTC. Protein: CASSRISGSLNEQFF. Looking up the rest from reference TRBV5-1 and TRBJ2-1 gives the full variable domain: KAGVTQTPRYLIKTRGQQVTLSCSPISGHRSVSWYQQTPGQGLQFLFEYFSETQRNKGNFPGRFSGRQFSNSRSEMNVSTLELGDSALYLCASSRISGSLNEQFFGPGTRLTVL.

The J gene is TRBJ1-6, the V gene TRBV6-1; TRBD1 might be the D (6 bases). Trimming removed 3 bases from V and 11 bases from J, with 17 bases in between. The CDR3 runs to 15 residues. Germline V gene data show CDR1 as MNHNS and CDR2 as SASEGT. The CDR3 sequence: CASSDLQGRMTPLHF. DNA for the CDR3: TGTGCCAGCAGTGACCTACAGGGACGGATGACACCCCTCCACTTT.